One sample yielded the 21 T cell receptor beta chains listed below, sequenced in a study of CD8+ T cells in alopecia areata. The sample's treatment: oral pan-JAK inhibitor, 5-10 mg twice daily. RNA extraction and reverse transcription yielded cDNA as sequencing template. Here immunoSEQ multiplex PCR was the method, and the copy in TCRdb shows in-frame clones only, minus some. Of over 150,000 clones in the sample, roughly 53% were seen once. The source was CD8+ T cells sorted from blood, collected at week 24, from a patient treated with tofacitinib. These receptors were taken from a human donor with alopecia areata.

The chain is built from TRBV15 and TRBJ1-4, with D possibly matching TRBD1 (5 bases). This CDR3 has 14 amino acids. Trimming left V 4 bases short and J 5 bases short, with 11 bases between. Germline CDR1 is LNHNV and CDR2 is YYDKDF (reference sequence). Here the CDR3 DNA reads TGTGCCACCAGCACTGACAGAAAAAATGAAAAACTGTTTTTT. Its translation is CATSTDRKNEKLFF.

The chain recombines TRBV5-1 with TRBJ2-4, with 10 bases lining up with TRBD1. Germline values: CDR1 SGHRS, CDR2 YFSETQ. V lost 3 bases to trimming and J lost 6 bases; unmatched junction nucleotides: 9. The CDR3 sequence is 16 residues long. The CDR3 loop reads CASSSWDRGVPNIQYF. CDR3 DNA: TGCGCCAGCAGCTCCTGGGACAGGGGAGTTCCAAACATTCAGTACTTC.

This sequence joins TRBV27 and TRBJ2-7; possibly TRBD1 for D (5 bases). Trimming took off 5 bases at V and 3 bases at J, with 11 bases between the two ends. This CDR3 is 13 amino acids long. Germline lookup yields CDR1 MNHEY and CDR2 SMNVEV (reference sequence). CDR3 sequence reads: CASSPGPDYEQYF. Here the CDR3 DNA reads TGTGCCAGCAGTCCAGGGCCCGACTACGAGCAGTACTTC.

This clone showed up just a few times. The V call is TRBV4-1, the J call TRBJ1-4; no clear D gene. With 3 bases removed from V and 7 bases from J, the gap between germline ends came to 6 bases. The germline V gene encodes CDR1 MGHRA and CDR2 YSYEKL. This CDR3 is built from 12 residues. The CDR3 spells CASSQSGEKLFF. The CDR3 nucleotides are TGCGCCAGCAGCCAGTCTGGTGAAAAACTGTTTTTT.

J is TRBJ2-5 and V is TRBV7-6; no reliable D call. The CDR3 is 11 residues long. Trimming cost V 4 bases and J 3 bases, with 3 bases left between them. Germline V gene data show CDR1 as SGHVS and CDR2 as FNYEAQ. The CDR3 loop reads CASSSEETQYF. CDR3 sequence (DNA): TGTGCCAGCAGCTCGGAAGAGACCCAGTACTTC.

V gene TRBV7-2 combines with J gene TRBJ2-2; D ambiguous. The CDR3 is made up of 16 amino acids. V lost 1 base and J 4 bases, leaving 13 bases between the germline ends. Germline-derived CDR1 and CDR2 are SGHTA and FQGNSA. Here the CDR3 reads CASSLGHTRVTGELFF. The CDR3 bases are TGTGCCAGCAGCTTAGGCCATACAAGGGTCACCGGGGAGCTGTTTTTT.

This sequence joins TRBV6-4 and TRBJ2-2; D remains unclear. This CDR3 region has 13 residues. Germline V gene sequence: CDR1 MRHNA, CDR2 SNTAGT. Trimming pared 2 bases from V and 5 bases from J, leaving 6 bases between. CDR3 coding DNA: TGTGCCAGCAGTGACGAGGAGACCGGGGAGCTGTTTTTT. Protein sequence: CASSDEETGELFF.

V usage is TRBV30 and J usage is TRBJ2-3, with TRBD2 identical over 8 bases. The J segment lost 1 base and the V segment lost 4 bases, leaving 4 bases of the junction unmatched. The CDR3 is 14 amino acids. Looked up from germline, CDR1 is GTSNPN and CDR2 is SVGIG (reference sequence). CDR3 DNA sequence: TGTGCCTGGACCCGAGCGGGGGGCACAGATACGCAGTATTTT. Protein sequence: CAWTRAGGTDTQYF.

The rearrangement uses TRBV9 and TRBJ1-5, with 7 bases fitting TRBD1. The V gene end was trimmed by 0 bases and the J gene end by 5 bases; junction bases not matched to a gene: 5. The CDR3 extends over 15 amino acids. The germline CDR1 and CDR2 sequences are SGDLS and YYNGEE. Here the CDR3 reads CASSVEGGLDQPQHF. The CDR3 DNA is TGTGCCAGCAGCGTAGAAGGGGGCCTGGATCAGCCCCAGCATTTT.

The CDR3 here is CASSAQGGAQYF. The DNA for the CDR3 is TGTGCCAGCAGCGCCCAGGGGGGGGCCCAGTACTTC. The V gene is TRBV9, the J gene TRBJ2-5, with D perhaps being TRBD1 or TRBD2 (7 bases each). The germline V gene has CDR1 SGDLS and CDR2 YYNGEE. V lost 3 bases and J lost 9, with 12 bases in between. There are 12 residues in the CDR3.

The gene calls are TRBV7-9 and TRBJ2-3; unclear D gene. Germline V gives CDR1 SEHNR, CDR2 FQNEAQ (reference sequence). The CDR3 extends over 17 amino acids. V lost 4 bases, J lost 0 bases, and 17 bases lay in between. The CDR3 spells CASSSPLGRSSTDTQYF. CDR3 DNA sequence: TGTGCCAGCAGCTCCCCCCTCGGCCGATCTAGCACAGATACGCAGTATTTT.

Written as DNA, the CDR3 is TGTGCCAGCAGCCCAGAGGGACAGATAGCCTACGAGCAGTACTTC. It encodes CASSPEGQIAYEQYF. The V call is TRBV11-2, the J call TRBJ2-7, with TRBD1 matching over 7 bases. The trim removed 5 bases at V and 2 bases at J, leaving 9 bases unmatched. CDR1 is SGHAT and CDR2 is FQNNGV in the germline V gene. The CDR3 runs 15 residues.

Comments on this clone: A read error is possible here, since a much larger clone lies one base away. This chain joins TRBV7-8 and TRBJ1-1; D gene unclear. CDR1 is SGHVS, CDR2 FQNEAQ, per germline. The CDR3 length is 13 residues. Trimming shortened V by 1 base and J by 1 base, and 4 bases separated the two germline ends. The CDR3 sequence is CASSLDSNTEAFF. CDR3 nucleotides: TGTGCCAGCAGCTTAGATTCGAACACTGAAGCTTTCTTT. Full variable domain (missing parts from reference TRBV7-8 and TRBJ1-1): GAGVSQSPRYKVAKRGQDVALRCDPISGHVSLFWYQQALGQGPEFLTYFQNEAQLDKSGLPSDRFFAERPEGSVSTLKIQRTQQEDSAVYLCASSLDSNTEAFFGQGTRLTVV.

This sequence joins TRBV30 and TRBJ2-1, with D possibly being TRBD1 (6 bases). V lost 0 bases to trimming and J lost 10 bases, with 10 bases between them. This CDR3 is 12 amino acids long. The germline gives CDR1 GTSNPN, CDR2 SVGIG (reference sequence). DNA for the CDR3: TGTGCCTGGAGTGTTAACAGGGACGAGCAGTTCTTC. This sequence encodes CAWSVNRDEQFF.

This clone was seen more than once but under ten times. The chain uses TRBV11-2 and TRBJ2-7, with D tentatively TRBD2 (6 bases). The CDR3 is 10 amino acids. V dropped 9 bases and J dropped 9 bases, with 12 bases sitting between them. Germline CDR1 and CDR2: SGHAT and FQNNGV. CDR3 coding DNA: TGTGCCAGTCGTCGGGAGCGGCAGTACTTC. Amino acid sequence: CASRRERQYF.

Comment on this clone: This same CDR3 is encoded by further DNA sequences in the sample. The DNA of the CDR3 is TGTGCCTGGAGTGCGACAGGGAATACTGAAGCTTTCTTT. Encoded protein: CAWSATGNTEAFF. The chain is built from TRBV30 and TRBJ1-1; 7 bases map to TRBD1. J gave up 5 bases and V 1 base, and 4 bases lay outside the gene matches. The CDR3 is 13 amino acids. Germline-derived CDR1 and CDR2 are GTSNPN and SVGIG (reference sequence).

V is TRBV6-1 and J is TRBJ1-5; D gene uncertain. The CDR3 is made up of 16 amino acids. The ends were cut back, 0 bases at V and 2 bases at J, with 11 bases in the middle. Germline CDR1 is MNHNS and CDR2 is SASEGT. The DNA of the CDR3 is TGTGCCAGCAGTGAAGCACTAGACGGGGGCAATCAGCCCCAGCATTTT. The encoded protein is CASSEALDGGNQPQHF.

V and J are TRBV19 and TRBJ2-2; the D is unclear. CDR1 is LNHDA and CDR2 is SQIVND in the germline V gene (reference sequence). CDR3 length: 12 amino acids. V was pared by 3 bases and J by 6 bases, with 5 bases between. The CDR3 is CASSIPAGELFF. Written as DNA, the CDR3 is TGTGCCAGTAGTATCCCAGCCGGGGAGCTGTTTTTT.

The table lists this clone with a few counts. This chain uses TRBV5-1 with TRBJ2-7, with 9 bases identical to TRBD1. The V and J ends lost 4 bases and 0 bases, in that order; junction bases with no gene match: 8. CDR3 length: 16 amino acids. Germline CDR1 SGHRS, CDR2 YFSETQ. CDR3 in DNA: TGCGCCAGCAGCCTTTGGACAGGGGAGGGCTCCTACGAGCAGTACTTC. Translated, it gives CASSLWTGEGSYEQYF.

This clone was seen a handful of times. The chain's CDR3 is CASSEGGGRYEQYF. DNA for the CDR3: TGTGCCAGCAGTGAAGGCGGGGGCCGCTACGAGCAGTACTTC. V gene TRBV2 combines with J gene TRBJ2-7; D may be TRBD2 (7 bases). Looked up from germline, CDR1 is SNHLY and CDR2 is FYNNEI. Trimming took 1 base from V and 3 from J, leaving 10 bases between them. The CDR3 covers 14 residues.

The chain uses TRBV15 and TRBJ2-5; the D gene could be TRBD1 or TRBD2 (6 bases each). Trimming left V 4 bases short and J 5 bases short, with 11 bases between. Germline CDR1 and CDR2: LNHNV and YYDKDF (reference sequence). The CDR3 consists of 13 residues. The CDR3 DNA reads TGTGCCACCAGCAAGGGGGGCGAGGAGACCCAGTACTTC. It translates to CATSKGGEETQYF.